Listed below are T cell receptor beta chains from one sample, sequenced in a study of blood T cell repertoires in COVID-19. Here immunoSEQ multiplex PCR was the method, and the copy in TCRdb shows in-frame clones only, minus some. This sample carries over 150,000 clones, more than 75% of them seen once, and the ten largest clones take around 2%. Sequencing was performed on peripheral blood. Receptor source: a man in his forties or fifties who had recovered from COVID-19. Each CDR3 is given with its conserved first and last residue. Each record gives: CDR3 protein, CDR3 DNA, D gene, J gene, V gene. D genes are given only for firm matches.

CDR3aa: CASSQESAGVKDTQYF
CDR3nt: TGTGCCAGCAGCCAAGAGTCGGCGGGGGTGAAAGATACGCAGTATTTT
d_gene: TRBD2
j_gene: TRBJ2-3
v_gene: TRBV14

CDR3aa: CAWSVSGLEQYF
CDR3nt: TGTGCCTGGAGTGTATCCGGTTTGGAGCAGTACTTC
d_gene: -
j_gene: TRBJ2-7
v_gene: TRBV30

CDR3aa: CSVLTGLTVNYGYTF
CDR3nt: TGCAGCGTCTTGACAGGATTGACGGTAAACTATGGCTACACCTTC
d_gene: -
j_gene: TRBJ1-2
v_gene: TRBV29-1

CDR3aa: CASSTLTRNEQFF
CDR3nt: TGTGCCAGTAGTACCTTGACTAGAAATGAGCAGTTCTTC
d_gene: -
j_gene: TRBJ2-1
v_gene: TRBV19

CDR3aa: CASSPLSGRASGEQYF
CDR3nt: TGTGCCAGCAGCCCGTTATCCGGCAGGGCATCGGGCGAGCAGTACTTC
d_gene: -
j_gene: TRBJ2-7
v_gene: TRBV3-1/TRBV3-2

CDR3aa: CASSDTMGQSASGNTIYF
CDR3nt: TGTGCCAGCAGCGATACGATGGGACAGTCGGCCTCTGGAAACACCATATATTTT
d_gene: TRBD1
j_gene: TRBJ1-3
v_gene: TRBV28

CDR3aa: CASSPRGQGSQPQHF
CDR3nt: TGTGCCAGCTCACCACGGGGACAGGGGTCGCAGCCCCAGCATTTT
d_gene: TRBD1
j_gene: TRBJ1-5
v_gene: TRBV18

CDR3aa: CASSPRASGGPYNEQFF
CDR3nt: TGTGCCAGCAGCCCCCGTGCTAGCGGGGGGCCCTACAATGAGCAGTTCTTC
d_gene: TRBD2
j_gene: TRBJ2-1
v_gene: TRBV7-8

CDR3aa: CASRSRVNEQFF
CDR3nt: TGTGCCAGCAGATCAAGAGTAAATGAGCAGTTCTTC
d_gene: -
j_gene: TRBJ2-1
v_gene: TRBV12-3/TRBV12-4

CDR3aa: CASENGVYNEQFF
CDR3nt: TGTGCCAGTGAAAACGGGGTTTACAATGAGCAGTTCTTC
d_gene: -
j_gene: TRBJ2-1
v_gene: TRBV12-3/TRBV12-4

CDR3aa: CASSLSGTGTDTQYF
CDR3nt: TGTGCCAGCAGCTTAAGCGGGACAGGCACAGATACGCAGTATTTT
d_gene: -
j_gene: TRBJ2-3
v_gene: TRBV7-3

CDR3aa: CASRGTVYNEQFF
CDR3nt: TGTGCCAGCCGGGGGACGGTCTACAATGAGCAGTTCTTC
d_gene: -
j_gene: TRBJ2-1
v_gene: TRBV6-5

CDR3aa: CSVVYPTGTEAFF
CDR3nt: TGCAGCGTTGTCTACCCCACGGGCACTGAAGCTTTCTTT
d_gene: -
j_gene: TRBJ1-1
v_gene: TRBV29-1

CDR3aa: CASTPTIRGTEAFF
CDR3nt: TGTGCCAGCACCCCCACTATTAGGGGGACTGAAGCTTTCTTT
d_gene: -
j_gene: TRBJ1-1
v_gene: TRBV6-2/TRBV6-3